The entry below gives a single TCR beta chain sequence along with its context. Its antigen specificity is not known. No clone much larger than this one lies a single base away; base qualities are absent. Another Seattle source contributed samples from volunteer blood donors who had recovered from COVID-19. Whole blood was collected in K2EDTA tubes by collaborating institutions according to the institutions' own protocols. For TCRbeta analysis, collaborator samples were shipped as frozen whole blood, as isolated PBMCs, or as DNA extracted from either sample type. This specimen comes from a study of blood T cell repertoires in COVID-19 (dated by TCRdb to the early 2020s). For context, the study as a whole: Samples covering the acute and convalescent phases of COVID-19 were provided by collaborators in the United States, Italy and Spain. Deeply sampled blood TCRbeta repertoires from subjects exposed to, actively infected with, or recovered from COVID-19 were included in the dataset. A freely available public database, intended as a resource for researchers studying the immune response to SARS-CoV-2, is where the repertoires were released. Nearly every sample came with metadata listing a de-identified subject ID, COVID-19 status, age in years and sex. The material from the prospective study consisted of cDNA or gDNA derived from T cells, B-cell-depleted T cells, or PBMCs. Where HLA class I and class II types were available, the types were taken from metadata supplied by the sample provider, not from assay-based typing. The samples were drawn from the first 160 participants of the ongoing ImmuneRACE study and from 1,254 subjects provided by 6 global collaborators. General conclusions and limits of the study: The amount of clinical and demographic metadata varied by source and participant and was provided uncurated.

TCRbeta CDR3 regions were amplified from genomic DNA using the immunoSEQ Assay, a bias-controlled multiplex PCR. The authors processed their data as follows. Nucleated cell counts per sample were estimated from amplification of reference gene primers within the assay. To quantify the absolute abundance of each unique TCRbeta CDR3 rearrangement, sequence reads were collapsed and filtered. For each sample, productive Simpson clonality was calculated by taking the square root of Simpson's diversity index across productive rearrangements. TCRdb mirrors the immuneACCESS table, restricted to in-frame sequences. Some clones are absent from its copies; in checked studies, under half trace to an unresolved V gene, and the reason for the others is unknown. The DNA gave D and trimming, while V, J and clone size come from that table. Present in this sample are a few hundred thousand clones, approximately 90% of which were seen just once. Under 8% of the sample comes from the top ten.

Sequences were obtained from peripheral blood. The receptor's source is a woman aged 25 to 39 who had recovered from COVID-19.

The DNA is TGTGCCAGCAAAGCCAGGCTAGCGGGGCCAGAGACCCAGTACTTC. Its protein reads: CASKARLAGPETQYF. The rearranged chain carries TRBV27 and TRBJ2-5; 9 bases in the middle match TRBD2. CDR1 MNHEY and CDR2 SMNVEV are derived from the germline V gene (reference sequence). Counted from cysteine to phenylalanine, this CDR3 has 15 amino acids. Only the CDR3 portion is preserved as DNA: 45 bases, with reading frame beginning at the first base. Trimmed from V: 7 bases; trimmed from J: 4 bases; junction bases lacking a gene match: 10.